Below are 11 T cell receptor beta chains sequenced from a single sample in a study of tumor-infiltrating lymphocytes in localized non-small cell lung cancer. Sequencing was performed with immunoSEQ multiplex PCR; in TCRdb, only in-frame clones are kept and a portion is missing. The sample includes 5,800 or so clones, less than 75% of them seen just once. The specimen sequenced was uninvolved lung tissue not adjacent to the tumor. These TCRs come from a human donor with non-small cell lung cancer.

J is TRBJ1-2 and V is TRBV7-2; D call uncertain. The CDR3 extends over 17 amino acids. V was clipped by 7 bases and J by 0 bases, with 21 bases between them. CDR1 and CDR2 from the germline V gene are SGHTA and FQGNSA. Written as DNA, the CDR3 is TGTGCCAGCAACTCTTACATTCCGACCCGGGCTAACTATGGCTACACCTTC. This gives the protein CASNSYIPTRANYGYTF. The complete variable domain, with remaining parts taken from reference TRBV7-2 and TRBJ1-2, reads GAGVSQSPSNKVTEKGKDVELRCDPISGHTALYWYRQSLGQGLEFLIYFQGNSAPDKSGLPSDRFSAERTGGSVSTLTIQRTQQEDSAVYLCASNSYIPTRANYGYTFGSGTRLTVV.

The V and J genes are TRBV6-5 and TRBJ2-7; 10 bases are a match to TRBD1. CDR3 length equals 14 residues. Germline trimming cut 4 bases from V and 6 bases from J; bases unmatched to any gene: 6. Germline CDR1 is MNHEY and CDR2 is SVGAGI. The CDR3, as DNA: TGTGCCAGCAGTTCCAGGGACAGGGGAGCCGAGCAGTACTTC. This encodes CASSSRDRGAEQYF.

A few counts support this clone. The CDR3 sequence: CASLPGQGRYGYTF. The CDR3 nucleotides read TGTGCCAGTCTCCCGGGACAGGGCCGCTATGGCTACACCTTC. The V call is TRBV28, the J call TRBJ1-2, with 9 bases that match TRBD1. Germline CDR1 and CDR2: MDHEN and SYDVKM. The CDR3 runs 14 residues. The J segment lost 4 bases and the V segment lost 9 bases, leaving 9 bases of the junction unmatched.

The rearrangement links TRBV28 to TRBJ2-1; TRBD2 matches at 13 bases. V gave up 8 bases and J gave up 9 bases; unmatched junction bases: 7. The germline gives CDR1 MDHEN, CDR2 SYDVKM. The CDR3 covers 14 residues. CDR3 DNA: TGTGCCAGCGAGGGACTAGCGGGGTTCCGTGAGCAGTTCTTC. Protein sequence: CASEGLAGFREQFF.

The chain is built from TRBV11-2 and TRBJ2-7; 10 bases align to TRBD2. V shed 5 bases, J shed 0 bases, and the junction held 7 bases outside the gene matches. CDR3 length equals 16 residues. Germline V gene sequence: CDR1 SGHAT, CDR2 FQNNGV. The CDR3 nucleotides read TGTGCCAGCAGCAGCGGGAGGGCCGCTAGCTCCTACGAGCAGTACTTC. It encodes CASSSGRAASSYEQYF.

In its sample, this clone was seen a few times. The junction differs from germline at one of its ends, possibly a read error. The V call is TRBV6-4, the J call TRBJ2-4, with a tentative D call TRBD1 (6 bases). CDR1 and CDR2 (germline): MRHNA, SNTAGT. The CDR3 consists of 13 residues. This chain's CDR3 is CASGEQGSGIQYF. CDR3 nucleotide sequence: TGTGCCAGCGGTGAACAGGGATCCGGCATTCAGTACTTC.

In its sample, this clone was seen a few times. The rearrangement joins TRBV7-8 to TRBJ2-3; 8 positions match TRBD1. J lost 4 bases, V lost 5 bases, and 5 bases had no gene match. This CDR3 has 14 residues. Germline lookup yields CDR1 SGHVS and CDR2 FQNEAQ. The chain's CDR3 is CASSRPQGADTQYF. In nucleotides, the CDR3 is TGTGCCAGCAGCAGACCACAGGGGGCAGATACGCAGTATTTT.

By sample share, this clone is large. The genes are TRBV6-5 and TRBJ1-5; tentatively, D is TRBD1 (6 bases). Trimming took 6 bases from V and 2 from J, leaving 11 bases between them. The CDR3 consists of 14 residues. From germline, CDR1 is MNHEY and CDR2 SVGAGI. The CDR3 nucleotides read TGTGCCAGCAGGCAACGGACAGGCAATCAGCCCCAGCATTTT. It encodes CASRQRTGNQPQHF.

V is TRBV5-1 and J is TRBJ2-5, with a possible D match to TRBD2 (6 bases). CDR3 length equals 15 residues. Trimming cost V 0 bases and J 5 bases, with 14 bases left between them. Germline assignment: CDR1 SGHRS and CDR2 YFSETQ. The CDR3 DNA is TGCGCCAGCAGCTTGGGCGGGACCGAGGGGGAGACCCAGTACTTC. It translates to CASSLGGTEGETQYF.

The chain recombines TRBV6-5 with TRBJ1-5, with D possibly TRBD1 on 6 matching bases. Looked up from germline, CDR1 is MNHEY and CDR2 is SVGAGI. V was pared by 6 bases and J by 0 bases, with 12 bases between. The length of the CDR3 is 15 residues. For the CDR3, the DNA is TGTGCCAGCAGACCGGGGGCCCCTAGCAATCAGCCCCAGCATTTT. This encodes CASRPGAPSNQPQHF.

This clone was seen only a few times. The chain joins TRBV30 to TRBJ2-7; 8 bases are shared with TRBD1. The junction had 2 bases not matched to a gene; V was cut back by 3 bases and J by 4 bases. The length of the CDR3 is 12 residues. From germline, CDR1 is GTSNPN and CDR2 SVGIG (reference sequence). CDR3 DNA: TGTGCCTGGAGCGGACAGGGTTACGAGCAGTACTTC. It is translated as CAWSGQGYEQYF.